This passage covers 26 T cell receptor beta chains from one sample sequenced in a study of OX40 agonist ivuxolimab in advanced cancers. Measured with immunoSEQ multiplex PCR; TCRdb has only the in-frame clones, and not every one. The repertoire holds approximately 80,000 clones, with around 85% as singletons. Sequenced material: CD4+ or CD8+ T cells sorted from blood, taken in a trial of the OX40 agonist ivuxolimab. The receptors stem from an adult with an advanced solid tumor such as melanoma, head and neck, liver or kidney cancer.

V gene TRBV10-3 combines with J gene TRBJ2-3; TRBD2 aligns across 10 bases. Germline V lookup: CDR1 ENHRY, CDR2 SYGVKD. The length of the CDR3 is 17 residues. The V segment lost 4 bases and the J segment 3 bases; nucleotides outside the gene matches: 10. The CDR3 is CAISGPGLAESTDTQYF. CDR3 DNA: TGTGCCATCAGTGGACCCGGACTAGCGGAAAGTACAGATACGCAGTATTTT.

This clone was seen only a few times. J is TRBJ2-1 and V is TRBV5-1; 9 bases line up with TRBD2. V dropped 4 bases and J dropped 9; count of bases not matched to a gene: 8. Per the germline V gene, CDR1 is SGHRS and CDR2 is YFSETQ. This CDR3 has 14 residues. CDR3 region: CASSASGMMGEQFF. Written as DNA, the CDR3 is TGCGCCAGCAGCGCTAGCGGGATGATGGGTGAGCAGTTCTTC.

This clone occurred a few times. This chain joins TRBV2 and TRBJ1-2; no firm D call. CDR1 SNHLY and CDR2 FYNNEI come from the germline V gene. The CDR3 extends over 11 amino acids. Trimming cost V 6 bases and J 1 base, with 3 bases left between them. CDR3 sequence reads: CASRFNYGYTF. The CDR3 DNA follows: TGTGCCAGCAGGTTTAACTATGGCTACACCTTC.

The genes are TRBV5-1 and TRBJ2-1; D not certain. The CDR3 totals 16 residues. Trimming cost V 4 bases and J 0 bases, with 14 bases left between them. Germline V gene data show CDR1 as SGHRS and CDR2 as YFSETQ. CDR3 nucleotide sequence: TGCGCCAGCAGCCATTTCGTGAGAAGCTCCTACAATGAGCAGTTCTTC. Protein sequence: CASSHFVRSSYNEQFF.

The chain joins TRBV20-1 to TRBJ2-7; D not certain. The CDR3 sequence is 11 residues long. The germline V and J ends were trimmed by 5 bases and 2 bases, with 7 bases remaining between them. Germline CDR1 DFQATT, CDR2 SNEGSKA (reference sequence). The CDR3 sequence: CSAERAYEQYF. CDR3 DNA: TGCAGTGCTGAAAGGGCCTACGAGCAGTACTTC.

This chain joins TRBV7-9 and TRBJ2-7; possible D gene TRBD2, 7 bases. The germline V gene encodes CDR1 SEHNR and CDR2 FQNEAQ (reference sequence). The CDR3 totals 15 residues. V gave up 3 bases and J gave up 3 bases, with 15 bases separating them. As DNA, the CDR3 is TGTGCCAGCAGCTTTGGTACCGGGGGGCTCTACGAGCAGTACTTC. Translated, it gives CASSFGTGGLYEQYF.

The CDR3 is CASSSGRQEQYF. The CDR3 DNA reads as TGTGCCAGCAGTAGTGGGAGACAAGAGCAGTACTTC. The chain uses TRBV6-6 and TRBJ2-7; D is possibly TRBD2 (5 bases). The CDR3 is 12 residues long. V dropped 5 bases and J dropped 7 bases, with 12 bases sitting between them. Germline CDR1 reads MNHNY; CDR2 reads SVGAGI (reference sequence).

The chain joins TRBV5-5 to TRBJ2-7; 8 nucleotides line up with TRBD1. Trimming at V came to 6 bases and at J to 6 bases, leaving 17 bases not matched to a gene. Germline V gene sequence: CDR1 SGHKS, CDR2 YYEKEE (reference sequence). CDR3 length equals 16 residues. Written as DNA, the CDR3 is TGTGCCAGCAACCTCAAATTTTCGGACAGGGCTTCCGAGCAGTACTTC. Protein sequence: CASNLKFSDRASEQYF.

The V call is TRBV7-9, the J call TRBJ2-1; D gene ambiguous. V lost 3 bases, J lost 0 bases, and 3 bases lay in between. This CDR3 spans 13 amino acids. The germline gives CDR1 SEHNR, CDR2 FQNEAQ (reference sequence). CDR3 in DNA: TGTGCCAGCAGCTTGGGCTCCTACAATGAGCAGTTCTTC. It translates to CASSLGSYNEQFF.

The chain carries TRBV28 and TRBJ2-7; D gene ambiguous. Germline V gene lookup returns CDR1 MDHEN and CDR2 SYDVKM. Deletions cut 2 bases from V and 2 bases from J, with 10 bases between. CDR3 size: 14 residues. As DNA, the CDR3 is TGTGCCAGCAGTTTAGGGCAGCCGACCTACGAGCAGTACTTC. As protein: CASSLGQPTYEQYF.

The rearrangement joins TRBV5-1 to TRBJ2-3; TRBD2 matches 9 bases. The CDR3 totals 17 residues. Germline lookup yields CDR1 SGHRS and CDR2 YFSETQ. The trim removed 0 bases at V and 0 bases at J, leaving 5 bases unmatched. The CDR3 reads CASSLGLAESSTDTQYF. In DNA form, the CDR3 reads TGCGCCAGCAGCTTGGGACTAGCGGAATCTAGCACAGATACGCAGTATTTT.

The chain links TRBV4-1 to TRBJ1-5; weak D call: TRBD1 (6 bases). The CDR3 spans 13 residues. V shed 4 bases and J shed 7 bases, with 11 bases lying between them. In germline, CDR1 is MGHRA, CDR2 YSYEKL. CDR3 nucleotide sequence: TGCGCCAGCAGCCGTGGGGGCGGGCAGCCCCAGCATTTT. Amino acid sequence: CASSRGGGQPQHF.

The rearrangement joins TRBV27 to TRBJ1-4; TRBD1 is a possible D gene (5 bases). The CDR3 sequence is 14 residues long. The V end lost 2 bases, the J end lost 5 bases, and 9 bases lay between the germline ends. The germline V gene encodes CDR1 MNHEY and CDR2 SMNVEV (reference sequence). Here the CDR3 DNA reads TGTGCCAGCAGTTTAGGGGGGTTCAATGAAAAACTGTTTTTT. It codes for CASSLGGFNEKLFF. The whole variable domain, remainder taken from reference TRBV27 and TRBJ1-4, is EAQVTQNPRYLITVTGKKLTVTCSQNMNHEYMSWYRQDPGLGLRQIYYSMNVEVTDKGDVPEGYKVSRKEKRNFPLILESPSPNQTSLYFCASSLGGFNEKLFFGSGTQLSVL.

The CDR3 DNA is TGTGCCATCAGTGAGGGGGGGGAGCAGTACTTC. Encoded protein: CAISEGGEQYF. The chain links TRBV10-3 to TRBJ2-7, with D possibly matching TRBD2 (6 bases). The CDR3 has 11 amino acids. Trimming stripped 2 bases from V and 7 bases from J, with 6 bases between. Germline V gene lookup returns CDR1 ENHRY and CDR2 SYGVKD.

The J gene is TRBJ2-7, the V gene TRBV28; no reliable D call. This CDR3 region has 18 residues. Trimming stripped 4 bases from V and 5 bases from J, with 27 bases between. Looked up from germline, CDR1 is MDHEN and CDR2 is SYDVKM. DNA for the CDR3: TGTGCCAGCAGTTCACGTAGGGCGGAACTGAGTATCGGAGACGAGCAGTACTTC. The encoded protein is CASSSRRAELSIGDEQYF.

The rearrangement links TRBV5-4 to TRBJ1-2, with D tentatively TRBD1 (6 bases). This CDR3 is built from 14 residues. Trimming removed 4 bases at V and 8 bases at J, with 18 bases between. The V gene's germline CDR1 is SGHNT and CDR2 YYREEE (reference sequence). CDR3 amino acids: CASSQATAQGGYTF. The CDR3 DNA sequence: TGTGCCAGCAGCCAAGCAACGGCTCAGGGGGGCTACACCTTC.

The J gene is TRBJ2-5, the V gene TRBV28; 9 positions match TRBD1. V was pared by 4 bases and J by 5 bases, with 11 bases of the junction left unmatched. The CDR3 is made up of 16 amino acids. CDR1 and CDR2 from the germline V gene are MDHEN and SYDVKM. CDR3 sequence: CASSSSNRGQGETQYF. The CDR3 coding sequence is TGTGCCAGCAGTTCAAGTAACAGGGGGCAGGGGGAGACCCAGTACTTC.

This clone was recorded a few times. V and J are TRBV21-1 and TRBJ2-7; TRBD2, the D gene given by the table, was not confirmed from the DNA. TRBV21-1 is classified as a pseudogene. The CDR3 sequence is 16 residues long. The CDR3, as DNA: TGTGCCAGCAGCAAATCAAGCGGGGATAAAATCTACGAGCAGTACTTC. Translated, it gives CASSKSSGDKIYEQYF.

This rearrangement joins TRBV30 to TRBJ2-1, with D possibly matching TRBD2 (5 bases). Looked up from germline, CDR1 is GTSNPN and CDR2 is SVGIG (reference sequence). Trimming took 0 bases from V and 4 from J, leaving 19 bases between them. This CDR3 has 17 residues. CDR3 sequence reads: CAWSVGGFVATYNEQFF. Written as DNA, the CDR3 is TGTGCCTGGAGTGTAGGCGGTTTTGTAGCGACGTACAATGAGCAGTTCTTC. Full variable domain (remainder filled in from reference TRBV30 and TRBJ2-1): SQTIHQWPATLVQPVGSPLSLECTVEGTSNPNLYWYRQAAGRGLQLLFYSVGIGQISSEVPQNLSASRPQDRQFILSSKKLLLSDSGFYLCAWSVGGFVATYNEQFFGPGTRLTVL.

The CDR3 DNA sequence: TGTGCCAGCAGTCCCAAGGGGATAGCCCACGAGCAGTACTTC. Its translation: CASSPKGIAHEQYF. The chain joins TRBV27 to TRBJ2-5, with a tentative D call TRBD1 (5 bases). The DNA end is a closer match to TRBJ2-7, so the J assignment may be wrong. There are 14 residues in the CDR3. The germline CDR1 and CDR2 sequences are MNHEY and SMNVEV (reference sequence).

V gene TRBV11-2 combines with J gene TRBJ2-7; D is ambiguous. Germline V gene lookup returns CDR1 SGHAT and CDR2 FQNNGV. The length of the CDR3 is 12 residues. V was clipped by 5 bases and J by 3 bases, with 8 bases between them. The CDR3 here is CASSRWSYEQYF. The CDR3 region has the DNA TGTGCCAGCAGCCGCTGGAGCTACGAGCAGTACTTC. Full variable domain (rest looked up from reference TRBV11-2 and TRBJ2-7): EAGVAQSPRYKIIEKRQSVAFWCNPISGHATLYWYQQILGQGPKLLIQFQNNGVVDDSQLPKDRFSAERLKGVDSTLKIQPAKLEDSAVYLCASSRWSYEQYFGPGTRLTVT.

The V call is TRBV7-9, the J call TRBJ2-5; D gene unclear. Germline V gene data show CDR1 as SEHNR and CDR2 as FQNEAQ (reference sequence). V dropped 0 bases and J dropped 2 bases, with 1 base sitting between them. The CDR3 covers 12 residues. DNA of the CDR3: TGTGCCAGCAGCTTAGCTCAAGAGACCCAGTACTTC. Encoded protein: CASSLAQETQYF.

V and J are TRBV28 and TRBJ2-3, with TRBD2 matching 8 bases. J was trimmed by 1 base and V by 5 bases; bases with no gene match: 14. Germline V gene data show CDR1 as MDHEN and CDR2 as SYDVKM. This CDR3 spans 18 amino acids. CDR3 bases: TGTGCCAGCAGTCCCACAAAAAGCGGGAGAGAACGCACAGATACGCAGTATTTT. This gives the protein CASSPTKSGRERTDTQYF.

The gene calls are TRBV27 and TRBJ2-2; no definite D call. The CDR3 is 13 residues long. The germline V gene has CDR1 MNHEY and CDR2 SMNVEV (reference sequence). V was trimmed by 4 bases and J by 4 bases, leaving 7 bases between them. The CDR3 loop is CASSSSLTGELFF. The CDR3 DNA is TGTGCCAGCAGTTCCTCCCTCACCGGGGAGCTGTTTTTT.

Only one count was recorded for this clone. The rearrangement uses TRBV9 and TRBJ2-5; weak D call: TRBD2 (5 bases). The J call is in doubt because the DNA end fits TRBJ2-7 better. Germline V gene data show CDR1 as SGDLS and CDR2 as YYNGEE. CDR3 length: 14 residues. CDR3 DNA: TGTGCCAGCAGCGTAGGAACTAGTACCTACGAGCAGTACTTC. Its translation: CASSVGTSTYEQYF.

This clone was counted a single time. The rearrangement uses TRBV9 and TRBJ2-1; 7 bases map to TRBD2. After removal of 2 bases from V and 6 bases from J, the junction contained 11 bases not matched to a gene. CDR1 and CDR2 from the germline V gene are SGDLS and YYNGEE. CDR3 length: 16 amino acids. The CDR3: CASSVGGTTFGNEQFF. In nucleotides, the CDR3 is TGTGCCAGCAGCGTTGGCGGGACTACTTTCGGCAATGAGCAGTTCTTC.